The source of this TCR beta chain is a study of blood T cell repertoires in COVID-19. At the level of the study: The analysed material was cDNA or gDNA that came from T cells, B-cell-depleted T cells, or PBMCs.

TCRdb keeps only in-frame clones here, not all; method: immunoSEQ multiplex PCR. The sample lists around 250,000 clones; under 90% were seen once. V shed 5 bases and J 5 bases; nucleotides not matched to a gene: 8. In germline, CDR1 is SEHNR, CDR2 FQNEAQ (reference sequence). The CDR3 is made up of 15 amino acids. The origin of this receptor is a human donor in a cohort sampled during active COVID-19. The chain is built from TRBV7-9 and TRBJ2-1, with 8 bases identical to TRBD1. Sequencing was carried out using peripheral blood. CDR3 protein: CASSKSGGRNNEQFF. CDR3 nucleotides: TGTGCCAGCAGCAAATCAGGGGGCCGGAACAATGAGCAGTTCTTC.